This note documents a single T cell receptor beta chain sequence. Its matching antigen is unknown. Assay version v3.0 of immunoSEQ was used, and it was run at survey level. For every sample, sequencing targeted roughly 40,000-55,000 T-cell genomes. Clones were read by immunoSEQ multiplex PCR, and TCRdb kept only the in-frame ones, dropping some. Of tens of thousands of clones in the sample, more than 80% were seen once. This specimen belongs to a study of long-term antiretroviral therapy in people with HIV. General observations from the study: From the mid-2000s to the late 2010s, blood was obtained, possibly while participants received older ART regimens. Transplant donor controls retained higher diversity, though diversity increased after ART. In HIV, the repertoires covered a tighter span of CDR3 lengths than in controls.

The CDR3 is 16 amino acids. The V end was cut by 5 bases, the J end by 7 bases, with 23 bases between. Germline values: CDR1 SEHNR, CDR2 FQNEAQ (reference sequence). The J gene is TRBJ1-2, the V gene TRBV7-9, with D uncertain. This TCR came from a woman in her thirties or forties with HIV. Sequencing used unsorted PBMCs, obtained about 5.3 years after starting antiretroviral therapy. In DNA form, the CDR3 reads TGTGCCAGCAGCCGAACGAACAACATGATGGTATTTGGCTACACCTTC. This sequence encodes CASSRTNNMMVFGYTF.